This TCR beta chain originates from a study of T-cell memory formation after mild COVID-19. The table lists this clonotype with a few counts. Its antigen is unidentified. The study, taken as a whole, reports: Clones that contracted from day 15 to 85 had balanced CD4/CD8; later expanders were CD4+ biased. CD4+ contracting clones lay mainly in CM and EM, CD8+ ones in EMRA. Cross-reactive memory seemingly joined, as some responding clones were found in pre-infection memory.

TCRdb ran MiXCR on the 5' RACE reads and lists one entry per CDR3 protein. This sample has about 350,000 distinct CDR3 sequences, with approximately 15% found just once. Sequences were obtained from PBMCs or a T cell subset sorted from them (not recorded which). This TCR came from a man younger than 30 who had mild COVID-19 (a few samples of this study predate the infection). Cell type and time point are not known.

The CDR3 spells CSVPNVRTAGTQYF. The CDR3 region has the DNA TGCAGCGTGCCTAATGTCCGGACGGCCGGGACCCAGTACTTC. This chain joins TRBV20-1 and TRBJ2-5; D is ambiguous. Germline CDR1 DFQATT, CDR2 SNEGSKA (reference sequence). The CDR3 is 14 amino acids.